These T cell receptor beta chains were read from a single sample in a study of cytomegalovirus exposure and HLA in healthy donors. The protocol was immunoSEQ multiplex PCR, while the TCRdb copy is restricted to in-frame clones and leaves out a portion. The table shows roughly 180,000 clones, with about 73% occurring only once. The material sequenced was PBMCs. The receptors were gathered from a woman aged 45-65 years in good health and CMV-seropositive. Each CDR3 is given without its conserved first and last residue.

len: 14; v_gene: TRBV4-2; j_gene: TRBJ1-3; CDR3aa: ASSLGWQGDGNTIY
len: 14; v_gene: TRBV4-1; j_gene: TRBJ2-2; CDR3aa: ASSHPDQGNTGELF
len: 13; v_gene: TRBV10-3; j_gene: TRBJ2-5; CDR3aa: AIRETSGPQETQY
len: 12; v_gene: TRBV6-5; j_gene: TRBJ1-5; CDR3aa: ASSYSGGRQPQH
len: 12; v_gene: TRBV5-6; j_gene: TRBJ1-1; CDR3aa: ASSWGTLNTEAF
len: 11; v_gene: TRBV6-6; j_gene: TRBJ1-2; CDR3aa: ASSYETAYGYT
len: 12; v_gene: TRBV2; j_gene: TRBJ2-5; CDR3aa: ASRGTGPQETQY
len: 13; v_gene: TRBV6-1; j_gene: TRBJ2-2; CDR3aa: ASSPVPGIAGELF
len: 13; v_gene: TRBV5-1; j_gene: TRBJ2-1; CDR3aa: ASSKIGGAYNEQF
len: 13; v_gene: TRBV6-4; j_gene: TRBJ2-3; CDR3aa: ASSDSGSMIDTQY
len: 11; v_gene: TRBV18; j_gene: TRBJ2-1; CDR3aa: ASSPPVVNEQF
len: 15; v_gene: TRBV12-5; j_gene: TRBJ1-3; CDR3aa: ASGLSGTAGPGNTIY
len: 11; v_gene: TRBV12-5; j_gene: TRBJ2-7; CDR3aa: ASGLSGAYEQY
len: 13; v_gene: TRBV19; j_gene: TRBJ1-1; CDR3aa: ASSPQTGGNTEAF
len: 14; v_gene: TRBV4-1; j_gene: TRBJ2-1; CDR3aa: ASSQDRGRGRNEQF
len: 12; v_gene: TRBV19; j_gene: TRBJ1-6; CDR3aa: ASSIPGYNSPLH
len: 15; v_gene: TRBV4-1; j_gene: TRBJ1-5; CDR3aa: ASSQGGSIYSNQPQH
len: 11; v_gene: TRBV4-1; j_gene: TRBJ2-7; CDR3aa: ASSQGTPGEQY
len: 10; v_gene: TRBV4-1; j_gene: TRBJ2-3; CDR3aa: ASSHLLDTQY
len: 12; v_gene: TRBV5-4; j_gene: TRBJ2-1; CDR3aa: ASSFGRKNDEQF
len: 12; v_gene: TRBV11-2; j_gene: TRBJ2-7; CDR3aa: ASSLIRESYEQY
len: 14; v_gene: TRBV7-8; j_gene: TRBJ2-1; CDR3aa: ASSLFSSGGYNEQF
len: 12; v_gene: TRBV30; j_gene: TRBJ1-6; CDR3aa: AYTGAMYNSPLH
len: 12; v_gene: TRBV7-9; j_gene: TRBJ1-5; CDR3aa: ASSFSGSNQPQH
len: 13; v_gene: TRBV7-9; j_gene: TRBJ2-5; CDR3aa: ASSLRQGAQETQY
len: 15; v_gene: TRBV18; j_gene: TRBJ2-2; CDR3aa: ASSPRSSGGYTGELF
len: 12; v_gene: TRBV6-1; j_gene: TRBJ2-1; CDR3aa: ASGIDRGYNEQF
len: 13; v_gene: TRBV7-9; j_gene: TRBJ1-1; CDR3aa: ASSPIQGWNTEAF
len: 10; v_gene: TRBV19; j_gene: TRBJ2-1; CDR3aa: ASSIVTGGQF
len: 13; v_gene: TRBV6-6; j_gene: TRBJ2-5; CDR3aa: ASSYRDRTQETQY
len: 16; v_gene: TRBV27; j_gene: TRBJ2-1; CDR3aa: ASSFPTAGTSGAREQF
len: 12; v_gene: TRBV19; j_gene: TRBJ2-6; CDR3aa: ASSPGSVANVLT
len: 12; v_gene: TRBV12-5; j_gene: TRBJ1-5; CDR3aa: ASGYGTGNQPQH
len: 13; v_gene: TRBV5-1; j_gene: TRBJ2-7; CDR3aa: ASSLTRGLLDEQY
len: 11; v_gene: TRBV29-1; j_gene: TRBJ1-4; CDR3aa: SVADRGLRKLF
len: 9; v_gene: TRBV20-1; j_gene: TRBJ1-3; CDR3aa: SARLGNTIY
len: 11; v_gene: TRBV6-5; j_gene: TRBJ2-7; CDR3aa: ASSDTGPYEQY
len: 13; v_gene: TRBV27; j_gene: TRBJ1-1; CDR3aa: ASSNGQTPSTEAF